The present TCR beta chain was sequenced within a study of T cell repertoires in cytomegalovirus infection. Across the whole study: Indicated by public TCR beta signatures were CMV infection and matching HLA type.

Turning to this clonotype: One junction end does not reproduce the germline sequence, and a read error may be involved.

TCRdb re-analysed the reads in MiXCR, keeping a single row per CDR3 protein. There are 740,000 or so distinct CDR3 sequences in the sample; 35% occur only once, and around 2.6% lies in the top ten. Germline V gives CDR1 DFQATT, CDR2 SNEGSKA (reference sequence). The CDR3 is 14 residues long. This sequence originates from a human donor in good health (CMV status not recorded). Some clones in this sample may be carry-over from other donors' samples. Specimen: PBMCs. V and J are TRBV20-1 and TRBJ2-7; TRBD1 aligns across 8 bases. DNA for the CDR3: TGCAGTGCTAGGCTAACAGGGGGAAGGTACGAGCAGTCCTTC. It codes for CSARLTGGRYEQSF.